These T cell receptor beta chains were read from a single sample in a study of CD8 T cells in ankylosing spondylitis. TCRdb itself ran the 5' RACE reads through MiXCR, one entry per CDR3 protein. This table has 500,000 to 650,000 distinct CDR3 sequences, roughly 5.3% appearing once. Material: blood, either unsorted or a sorted T cell fraction (not recorded which). Receptors originate from a male donor with ankylosing spondylitis. CDR3s include the opening cysteine and the closing phenylalanine or tryptophan.

j_gene,v_gene,CDR3aa
TRBJ1-1,TRBV5-1,CASSHFGRDKNTEAFF
TRBJ2-2,TRBV20-1,CSARDLSLLTGELFF
TRBJ2-7,TRBV20-1,CSAPPASGTGGFYEQYF
TRBJ2-5,TRBV11-1,CASSSKDAGETQYF
TRBJ2-2,TRBV7-9,CASSRRGSVNTGELFF
TRBJ1-5,TRBV7-9,CASSLGLRGGNQPQHF
TRBJ1-3,TRBV29-1,CSVEGDRDGNTIYF
TRBJ2-1,TRBV7-9,CASSSYSVRNLYEQFF
TRBJ2-5,TRBV28,CASSSAWGTQYF
TRBJ1-1,TRBV5-5,CASSSRLPNQGYTEAFF
TRBJ1-1,TRBV7-2,CASSLTQLNTEAFF
TRBJ2-1,TRBV2,CASSEFRVEQFF
TRBJ1-3,TRBV18,CASSLQGRSGNTIYF
TRBJ2-6,TRBV25-1,CASSEVLGGSGANVLTF
TRBJ2-3,TRBV27,CASSFLLGQGPDTQYF
TRBJ2-2,TRBV5-1,CASSFEQGLTGELFF
TRBJ2-7,TRBV5-6,CASSFLRSTYEQYF
TRBJ2-5,TRBV3-1,CASRTSGAGETQYF
TRBJ2-7,TRBV5-5,CASSVGLAESYEQYF
TRBJ2-5,TRBV12-3/TRBV12-4,CASSLLGLQETQYF
TRBJ1-2,TRBV10-3,CAIRGTGVAYGYTF
TRBJ1-5,TRBV7-2,CASSLREGQPQHF
TRBJ2-7,TRBV4-1,CASSQGRTSYERYF
TRBJ2-3,TRBV4-1,CASSPFGVLTDTQYF
TRBJ2-2,TRBV20-1,CSVPPGTTNTGELFF
TRBJ1-2,TRBV6-5,CASSYSAGEVWYGYTF
TRBJ1-5,TRBV24-1,CATSEGRGGRNQPQHF
TRBJ1-2,TRBV4-3,CASSPTGLGYGYTF
TRBJ1-4,TRBV6-1,CASSNWEELFF
TRBJ2-1,TRBV5-1,CASSTGQIPYNEQFF
TRBJ1-4,TRBV27,CASSQIGGGREKLFF
TRBJ2-1,TRBV2,CASSDAGEQFF
TRBJ2-7,TRBV10-1,CASSYSGDSYEQYF
TRBJ2-5,TRBV20-1,CSARNPWDREETQYF
TRBJ1-1,TRBV29-1,CSVIPQGILEAFF
TRBJ2-5,TRBV5-1,CASSLSSLRETQYF
TRBJ2-3,TRBV20-1,CSARSGARTDTQYF
TRBJ1-2,TRBV4-3,CASSQRTGEVYGYTF
TRBJ1-4,TRBV15,CATRRNSYNEKLFF
TRBJ1-1,TRBV27,CASLSRLRSEAFF
TRBJ1-6,TRBV20-1,CSARAGGPYSPLHF
TRBJ2-1,TRBV20-1,CSARRQGGGLYNEQFF
TRBJ2-1,TRBV10-3,CAIRALATPSYNEQFF